This T cell receptor beta chain originates from a study of CD8 T cells in ankylosing spondylitis. The table lists this clonotype with many counts. Its antigen remains unidentified. TCRdb reprocessed the 5' RACE reads with MiXCR, giving one entry per CDR3 protein. The sample has more than 300,000 distinct CDR3 sequences; 11% are singletons. Regarding the study as a whole: Matched synovial fluid from ankylosing spondylitis patients was reported to be enriched for disease-linked clones. As for the disease-linked clones, they showed a CD8+ phenotype and occurred at relatively low frequencies in peripheral blood. Certain motif variants had earlier been reported in reactive arthritis synovial fluid and blood. What appeared characteristic of ankylosing spondylitis blood was a TCR beta motif of several highly homologous variants.

Germline CDR1 reads SGHRS; CDR2 reads YFSETQ. This CDR3 has 14 amino acids. V lost 3 bases, J lost 5 bases, and 11 bases lay in between. This chain links TRBV5-1 with TRBJ2-2; perhaps TRBD1 as D (5 bases). The receptor was derived from a female donor with ankylosing spondylitis or in good health (not recorded which). Sequencing was done on a sample of blood, either unsorted or a sorted T cell fraction (not recorded which). The chain's CDR3 is CASSSQGLTGELFF. The CDR3 DNA reads as TGCGCCAGCAGCTCTCAGGGTCTGACCGGGGAGCTGTTTTTT.